The 10 T cell receptor beta chains reported below all come from one sample, sequenced in a study of early T cells in non-severe SARS-CoV-2 infection. TCRdb reprocessed the 5' RACE reads via MiXCR and lists one record per CDR3 protein. The profile shows 40,000 to 55,000 distinct CDR3 sequences, roughly an eighth of them singletons. Source material: whole blood. The source is an adult who was a healthcare worker with PCR-confirmed SARS-CoV-2 infection or an uninfected control (not recorded which).

The chain couples TRBV29-1 to TRBJ2-7; 12 bases agree with TRBD2. Germline lookup yields CDR1 SQVTM and CDR2 ANQGSEA. This CDR3 contains 13 residues. V shed 7 bases and J 5 bases; nucleotides not matched to a gene: 6. This CDR3 is CSAMTSGSNEQYF. Written as DNA, the CDR3 is TGCAGCGCCATGACTAGCGGGAGTAACGAGCAGTACTTC.

In its sample, this clonotype was seen many times. V and J are TRBV27 and TRBJ1-2, with D possibly matching TRBD1 (6 bases). The length of the CDR3 is 15 residues. Trimming shortened V by 6 bases and J by 0 bases, and 14 bases separated the two germline ends. Germline assignment: CDR1 MNHEY and CDR2 SMNVEV (reference sequence). This CDR3 is CASRVQGNSNYGYTF. The CDR3 DNA reads TGTGCCAGCAGAGTACAGGGTAATTCTAACTATGGCTACACCTTC.

DNA for the CDR3: TGTGCCAGCAGCTCTTCAACTCCTTCAGGGAGGCAGTTCTTC. It codes for CASSSSTPSGRQFF. V is TRBV7-6 and J is TRBJ2-1; either TRBD1 or TRBD2 may supply D (5 bases each). The CDR3 runs to 14 residues. CDR1 SGHVS and CDR2 FNYEAQ come from the germline V gene. Trimming removed 4 bases from V and 12 bases from J, with 19 bases in between.

The table lists this clonotype with many counts. The chain is built from TRBV15 and TRBJ2-1, with D hard to call. Deletions cut 0 bases from V and 6 bases from J, with 6 bases between. The CDR3 spans 13 residues. CDR1 and CDR2 (germline): LNHNV, YYDKDF (reference sequence). CDR3: CATSRDISNEQFF. The CDR3 nucleotides read TGTGCCACCAGCAGAGATATAAGCAATGAGCAGTTCTTC.

The sample holds many counts of this clonotype. This chain links TRBV13 with TRBJ2-1, with TRBD2 as a possible D gene (6 bases). This CDR3 has 13 residues. Germline lookup yields CDR1 PRHDT and CDR2 FYEKMQ (reference sequence). V was trimmed by 7 bases and J by 0 bases, leaving 7 bases between them. The CDR3 spells CASMRGSYNEQFF. The CDR3 region has the DNA TGTGCCAGCATGCGGGGCTCCTACAATGAGCAGTTCTTC. The whole variable domain, remainder taken from reference TRBV13 and TRBJ2-1, is AAGVIQSPRHLIKEKRETATLKCYPIPRHDTVYWYQQGPGQDPQFLISFYEKMQSDKGSIPDRFSAQQFSDYHSELNMSSLELGDSALYFCASMRGSYNEQFFGPGTRLTVL.

The V and J genes are TRBV7-2 and TRBJ2-1; no reliable D call. The V end was cut by 5 bases, the J end by 9 bases, with 14 bases between. This CDR3 has 13 amino acids. In germline, CDR1 is SGHTA, CDR2 FQGNSA. The CDR3 here is CASSLSRVSEQFF. The CDR3 region has the DNA TGTGCCAGCAGCCTCTCTAGAGTCAGTGAGCAGTTCTTC.

This clonotype has a handful of counts. The chain combines TRBV4-2 with TRBJ2-5; D is possibly TRBD1 or TRBD2 (5 bases each). The germline V gene encodes CDR1 LGHNA and CDR2 YNFKEQ. This CDR3 comprises 15 residues. Trimming left V 3 bases short and J 5 bases short, with 16 bases between. The CDR3 region is CASSHKRGVGETQYF. For the CDR3, the DNA is TGTGCCAGCAGCCACAAACGAGGGGTTGGTGAGACCCAGTACTTC.

The CDR3: CASSLARGAYEQYF. The DNA for the CDR3 is TGCGCCAGCAGCTTGGCCCGGGGAGCCTACGAGCAGTACTTC. The chain combines TRBV5-1 with TRBJ2-7, with D maybe TRBD2 (5 bases). This CDR3 has 14 amino acids. V shed 0 bases and J shed 2 bases, with 9 bases lying between them. Germline V CDR1 and CDR2: SGHRS, YFSETQ.

V usage is TRBV5-6 and J usage is TRBJ2-5; D may be TRBD1 (6 bases). The V and J ends lost 0 bases and 3 bases respectively, with 12 bases between them. The CDR3 runs to 15 residues. Germline V gene data show CDR1 as SGHDT and CDR2 as YYEEEE. As DNA, the CDR3 is TGTGCCAGCAGCTTGGTGGGTAGGACAGAAGAGACCCAGTACTTC. Translated: CASSLVGRTEETQYF.

The sample holds many counts of this clonotype. The chain is built from TRBV4-2 and TRBJ1-2, with D possibly matching TRBD1 (5 bases). Germline V CDR1 and CDR2: LGHNA, YNFKEQ. The CDR3 loop spans 14 amino acids. Trimming took off 4 bases at V and 4 bases at J, with 13 bases between the two ends. The CDR3 reads CASSLQGKGYGYTF. DNA for the CDR3: TGTGCCAGCAGCCTGCAGGGAAAAGGCTATGGCTACACCTTC.